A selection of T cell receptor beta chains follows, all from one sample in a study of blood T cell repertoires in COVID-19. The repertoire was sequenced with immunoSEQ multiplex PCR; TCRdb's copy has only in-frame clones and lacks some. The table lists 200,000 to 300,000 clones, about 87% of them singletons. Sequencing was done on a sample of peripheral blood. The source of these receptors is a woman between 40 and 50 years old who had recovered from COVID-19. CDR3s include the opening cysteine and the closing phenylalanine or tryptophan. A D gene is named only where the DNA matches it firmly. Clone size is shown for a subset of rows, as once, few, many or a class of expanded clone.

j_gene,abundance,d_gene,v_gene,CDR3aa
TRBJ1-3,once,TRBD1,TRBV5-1,CASSSDRGFGNTIYF
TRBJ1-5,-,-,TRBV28,CAAKTGGNQPQHF
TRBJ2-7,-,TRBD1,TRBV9,CASSATGQSYEQYF
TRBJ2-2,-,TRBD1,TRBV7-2,CASSGDSHSGELFF
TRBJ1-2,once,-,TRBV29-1,CSVQVDYGYTF
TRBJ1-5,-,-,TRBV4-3,CASSQTTRQPQHF
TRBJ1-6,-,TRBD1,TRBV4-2,CASSQVRGTGDSPLHF
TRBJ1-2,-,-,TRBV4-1,CASSQDGRVGYTF
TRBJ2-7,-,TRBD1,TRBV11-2,CASSLDPGQGAEQYF
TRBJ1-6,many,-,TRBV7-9,CASSRTEKNSPLHF
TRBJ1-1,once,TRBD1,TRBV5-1,CASSGQGAQNTEAFF
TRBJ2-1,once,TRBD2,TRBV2,CASTTSGGLNEQFF
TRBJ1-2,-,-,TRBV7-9,CASSLVQVSSNYGYTF
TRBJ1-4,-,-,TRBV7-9,CASRLRQATNEKLFF
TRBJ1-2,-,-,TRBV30,CAWTRRSSEASAF
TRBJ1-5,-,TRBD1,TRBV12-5,CASGSQTTGDLNQPQHF
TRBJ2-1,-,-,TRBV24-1,CATSDSRGLHNEQFF
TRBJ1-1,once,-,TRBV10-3,CAIALTGTEAFF
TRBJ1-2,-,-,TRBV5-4,CASSLTQQGSYGYTF
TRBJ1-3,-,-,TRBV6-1,CASSEGAALSGNTIYF
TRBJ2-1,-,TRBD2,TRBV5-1,CASSLDLAGSYNEQFF
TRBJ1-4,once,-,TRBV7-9,CASSFEGVNEKLFF